A single sample is the source of the 19 T cell receptor beta chains below, sequenced in a study of tumor-infiltrating lymphocytes in glioblastoma multiforme. Multiple V-beta primers and a C-beta primer amplified TCRB from RNA. TCRdb re-derived calls from the multiplex PCR reads in MiXCR, one entry per CDR3 protein. Altogether nearly 20,000 distinct CDR3 sequences are present, 65% to 80% being singletons, with the ten largest covering 15% to 20%. Sample: peripheral blood. These receptors came from a male donor with glioblastoma.

As concerns this clonotype: The junction does not match germline at one end; this may be a read error. The gene calls are TRBV11-2 and TRBJ1-1, with D hard to call. The V gene's germline CDR1 is SGHAT and CDR2 FQNNGV. The CDR3 is 11 amino acids. The CDR3 reads CAISVAPEAFF. DNA for the CDR3: TGTGCCATCAGCGTAGCACCAGAAGCTTTCTTT. Using reference TRBV11-2 and TRBJ1-1 for the parts outside the CDR3, the full variable domain is EAGVAQSPRYKIIEKRQSVAFWCNPISGHATLYWYQQILGQGPKLLIQFQNNGVVDDSQLPKDRFSAERLKGVDSTLKIQPAKLEDSAVYLCAISVAPEAFFGQGTRLTVV.

V is TRBV11-2 and J is TRBJ2-7, with TRBD2 matching 10 bases. Trimming at V came to 5 bases and at J to 7 bases, leaving 11 bases not matched to a gene. The CDR3 totals 15 residues. Germline CDR1 is SGHAT and CDR2 is FQNNGV. The DNA for the CDR3 is TGTGCCAGCAGCCAGACCTCTAGCGGGAGTGGGGAGCAGTACTTC. It specifies CASSQTSSGSGEQYF.

This clonotype was seen a handful of times. The rearrangement links TRBV11-3 to TRBJ1-3, with no clear D. The CDR3 sequence is 15 residues long. With 5 bases removed from V and 0 bases from J, the gap between germline ends came to 11 bases. Germline values: CDR1 SGHNT, CDR2 YENEEA. Here the CDR3 reads CASSVTSNSGNTIYF. In nucleotides, the CDR3 is TGTGCCAGCAGCGTAACGTCGAACTCTGGAAACACCATATATTTT.

In this sample, this clonotype turned up once. A junction end diverges from the germline sequence, so it may reflect a read error. The chain links TRBV11-2 to TRBJ2-1, with D perhaps TRBD1 (6 bases). The CDR3 covers 13 residues. Germline-derived CDR1 and CDR2 are SGHAT and FQNNGV. In nucleotides, the CDR3 is TGTGCGAGCAGCTTAGATAGGGGGAATGAGAAGTTTTTC. Its translation: CASSLDRGNEKFF.

This chain joins TRBV11-1 and TRBJ2-2; 7 nucleotides match TRBD2. This CDR3 spans 15 amino acids. Germline V CDR1 and CDR2: SGHAT, FQDESV (reference sequence). The V and J ends lost 1 base and 16 bases, in that order; junction bases with no gene match: 15. The chain's CDR3 is CASSLGLADTGKTFF. The CDR3 region has the DNA TGTGCCAGCAGCTTAGGGCTAGCGGACACTGGGAAGACGTTTTTT.

The V gene is TRBV4-1, the J gene TRBJ2-1; 7 bases match TRBD2. Germline-derived CDR1 and CDR2 are MGHRA and YSYEKL. V was pared by 4 bases and J by 2 bases, with 8 bases of the junction left unmatched. This CDR3 is 16 amino acids long. The CDR3 nucleotides are TGCGCCAGCAGCCCCCAGCGGGGCAGCGCCTACAATGAGCAGTTCTTC. This codes for CASSPQRGSAYNEQFF.

This chain uses TRBV4-1 with TRBJ2-1; TRBD2 matches 9 bases. This CDR3 is built from 16 residues. CDR1 and CDR2 from the germline V gene are MGHRA and YSYEKL. The J segment lost 5 bases and the V segment lost 5 bases, leaving 10 bases of the junction unmatched. The CDR3 bases are TGCGCCAGCAGCGGGGCCAGCGGGGGGATAAACAATGAGCAGTTCTTC. Protein product: CASSGASGGINNEQFF.

Many counts were recorded for this clonotype. The chain links TRBV6-1 to TRBJ2-1, with 9 bases fitting TRBD2. Trimming at V came to 9 bases and at J to 7 bases, leaving 16 bases not matched to a gene. This CDR3 contains 16 residues. Germline V gives CDR1 MNHNS, CDR2 SASEGT. The CDR3 here is CASPPSIAGEANEQFF. The CDR3 nucleotides are TGTGCCAGTCCCCCATCTATAGCGGGAGAAGCGAATGAGCAGTTCTTC.

The chain uses TRBV11-2 and TRBJ2-1, with 12 bases matching TRBD2. The V gene's germline CDR1 is SGHAT and CDR2 FQNNGV. V shed 8 bases and J 9 bases; nucleotides not matched to a gene: 8. This CDR3 has 14 amino acids. The CDR3 nucleotides are TGTGCCAGCCCGGGACTAGCGGGCGGGGGTGAGCAGTTCTTC. Encoded protein: CASPGLAGGGEQFF.

A note on this clonotype: Because the CDR3 is missing its conserved closing phenylalanine or tryptophan, this is likely a read error. The gene calls are TRBV5-1 and TRBJ2-1; D ambiguous. Germline V gene lookup returns CDR1 SGHRS and CDR2 YFSETQ. The CDR3 length is 17 residues. V lost 2 bases and J 2 bases, leaving 17 bases between the germline ends. The DNA of the CDR3 is TGCGCCAGCAGCTTTCTCCATGGGCAGTGCACCTACAATGAGCAGTTCTTA. Translating gives CASSFLHGQCTYNEQFL.

The sample holds many counts of this clonotype. This chain joins TRBV30 and TRBJ2-5; D possibly matches TRBD1 or TRBD2 (6 bases each). V was pared by 3 bases and J by 2 bases, with 16 bases between. CDR1 and CDR2 from the germline V gene are GTSNPN and SVGIG (reference sequence). The CDR3 covers 15 residues. CDR3 amino acids: CAWSGGVDSQETQYF. CDR3 DNA sequence: TGTGCCTGGAGCGGGGGTGTGGACAGTCAAGAGACCCAGTACTTC.

This clonotype was seen once. J is TRBJ2-7 and V is TRBV29-1; possibly TRBD2 for D (5 bases). The CDR3 extends over 13 amino acids. The germline CDR1 and CDR2 sequences are SQVTM and ANQGSEA. V lost 6 bases to trimming and J lost 5 bases, with 17 bases between them. The CDR3 spells CSVGEPAVDEQYF. The DNA for the CDR3 is TGCAGCGTGGGAGAACCAGCGGTAGACGAGCAGTACTTC.

As to this clonotype: Relative to the germline gene, one junction end is altered; a read error may explain this. The V gene is TRBV20-1, the J gene TRBJ2-7, with D unresolved. The CDR3 totals 12 residues. Germline V gene sequence: CDR1 DFQATT, CDR2 SNEGSKA (reference sequence). This chain's CDR3 is CIAMENSYEQYF. In DNA form, the CDR3 reads TGCATTGCTATGGAGAACTCCTACGAGCAGTACTTC.

V is TRBV6-1 and J is TRBJ2-1; 9 nucleotides line up with TRBD2. The CDR3 contains 16 residues. Germline V CDR1 and CDR2: MNHNS, SASEGT. The CDR3 loop is CASPASIAGEANEQFF. DNA for the CDR3: TGTGCGAGTCCCGCATCTATAGCGGGAGAAGCGAATGAGCAGTTCTTC.

Turning to this clonotype: One junction end does not reproduce the germline sequence, and a read error may be involved. The chain combines TRBV6-6 with TRBJ2-6; 7 nucleotides align to TRBD1. Germline V gene data show CDR1 as MNHNY and CDR2 as SVGAGI (reference sequence). CDR3 size: 17 residues. CDR3 region: CASSPGQVPSGANVLTF. CDR3 DNA sequence: TGTGCTAGCAGCCCCGGACAGGTCCCCTCTGGGGCCAACGTCCTGACTTTC.

J is TRBJ2-5 and V is TRBV12-3 or TRBV12-4, with 8 bases lining up with TRBD1. The trim removed 5 bases at V and 5 bases at J, leaving 4 bases unmatched. CDR3 length: 13 residues. The CDR3 coding sequence is TGTGCCAGCAGTCGACAGGGGCCGGAGACCCAGTACTTC. This translates into CASSRQGPETQYF.

The chain recombines TRBV6-5 with TRBJ2-2; D is perhaps TRBD2 (6 bases). V was cut by 2 bases and J by 2 bases, with 18 bases left in between. Germline V CDR1 and CDR2: MNHEY, SVGAGI. The CDR3 has 18 amino acids. The CDR3 DNA follows: TGTGCCAGCAGTTACCCCCCCGGAGGGGAGGTTAACACCGGGGAGCTGTTTTTT. Its translation: CASSYPPGGEVNTGELFF.

This clonotype was seen more than once but under ten times. The chain employs TRBV20-1 and TRBJ1-6, with TRBD1 matching 8 bases. CDR3 length: 18 residues. V lost 0 bases to trimming and J lost 5 bases; unmatched junction nucleotides: 12. Germline V gene sequence: CDR1 DFQATT, CDR2 SNEGSKA (reference sequence). As DNA, the CDR3 is TGCAGTGCTAGAGATACCTCCCAGGGACAGGCTAATAATTCACCCCTCCACTTT. Amino acid sequence: CSARDTSQGQANNSPLHF.

This clonotype came up many times. The CDR3 DNA reads as TGCGCCAGCAGCTTGGGGGCTGACACCTACAATGAGCAGTTCTTC. Protein product: CASSLGADTYNEQFF. The V call is TRBV5-1, the J call TRBJ2-1; unclear D gene. The germline CDR1 and CDR2 sequences are SGHRS and YFSETQ. The V end was cut by 0 bases, the J end by 2 bases, with 9 bases between. This CDR3 comprises 15 residues.